The clone carrying this TCR beta chain was seen a few times. The source of the sample is a study of T-cell memory formation after mild COVID-19. Each CDR3 protein is one row after TCRdb ran MiXCR on the 5' RACE reads. The repertoire includes roughly 320,000 distinct CDR3 sequences, approximately 27% of them detected once, and roughly 12% sits in the top ten. This TCR came from an adult woman who had mild COVID-19 (a few samples of this study predate the infection). Cell type and time point are not known. The sequencing input was PBMCs or a T cell subset sorted from them (not recorded which).

DNA of the CDR3: TGTGCCTGGAGTTCCTTTTATGGCTACGAGCAGTACTTC. Translated: CAWSSFYGYEQYF. J is TRBJ2-7 and V is TRBV30; D is unclear. This CDR3 has 13 residues. Germline assignment: CDR1 GTSNPN and CDR2 SVGIG (reference sequence). Trimming cost V 2 bases and J 3 bases, with 11 bases left between them.